These 3 T cell receptor beta chains originate from one sample sequenced in a study of human T cells and chemical hapten exposure. Time point indicated: patch test 3, about 24 weeks after DPC sensitization. Treatment denoted: therapeutic diphenylcyclopropenone sensitization with weekly scalp DPC. TCRdb reprocessed the RACE reads via MiXCR and lists one record per CDR3 protein. Among 90,000 to 110,000 distinct CDR3 sequences listed, less than 35% were seen once. The sequencing here drew on whole blood, taken in connection with sensitization to the hapten diphenylcyclopropenone (DPC). These receptors were taken from a man aged 40-50 years with alopecia areata. Some clones in this sample may be carry-over from other donors' samples.

The chain joins TRBV6-5 to TRBJ1-5; possible D gene TRBD1, 5 bases. Trimming removed 5 bases from V and 7 bases from J, with 12 bases in between. Germline V gives CDR1 MNHEY, CDR2 SVGAGI. CDR3 length equals 13 residues. The DNA of the CDR3 is TGTGCCAGCAGTCTGGGGGGGAGCCAGCCCCAGCATTTT. This translates into CASSLGGSQPQHF.

V usage is TRBV5-1 and J usage is TRBJ1-2; D is unclear. The V gene's germline CDR1 is SGHRS and CDR2 YFSETQ. CDR3 size: 12 residues. The V end lost 4 bases, the J end lost 4 bases, and 8 bases lay between the germline ends. In DNA, the CDR3 is TGCGCCAGCAGCGTGGAATTCTATGGCTACACCTTC. Protein: CASSVEFYGYTF.

In this sample, this clonotype turned up a few times. The chain links TRBV7-3 to TRBJ1-1; the D gene is possibly TRBD1 (5 bases). This CDR3 is built from 13 residues. Germline V CDR1 and CDR2: SGHTA, FQGTGA. The ends were cut back, 2 bases at V and 1 base at J, with 5 bases in the middle. CDR3 nucleotide sequence: TGTGCCAGCAGCTTAGGACAGAACACTGAAGCTTTCTTT. Amino acids: CASSLGQNTEAFF.